This TCR beta chain emerged from a study of blood T cells in healthy people across ages. The CDR3 length is 14 residues. From germline, CDR1 is MNHEY and CDR2 SVGAGI. V was pared by 6 bases and J by 5 bases, with 16 bases between. It was with a sample-barcoded 5' primer and a J-beta primer mix that a second PCR of about 6 to 11 cycles was run. MiXCR was run by TCRdb on the 5' RACE reads, yielding one entry per CDR3 protein. The table records 800,000 to 950,000 distinct CDR3 sequences, just under 30% of them present only once. These same data were also listed under a study on T cells of mothers and their children.

The receptor comes from a middle-aged woman in good health. The chain couples TRBV6-5 to TRBJ1-1; possible D gene TRBD1, 5 bases. Sequenced sample: blood. The CDR3 loop reads CASSVGGVGTEAFF. CDR3 coding DNA: TGTGCCAGCAGCGTGGGAGGGGTCGGAACTGAAGCTTTCTTT.